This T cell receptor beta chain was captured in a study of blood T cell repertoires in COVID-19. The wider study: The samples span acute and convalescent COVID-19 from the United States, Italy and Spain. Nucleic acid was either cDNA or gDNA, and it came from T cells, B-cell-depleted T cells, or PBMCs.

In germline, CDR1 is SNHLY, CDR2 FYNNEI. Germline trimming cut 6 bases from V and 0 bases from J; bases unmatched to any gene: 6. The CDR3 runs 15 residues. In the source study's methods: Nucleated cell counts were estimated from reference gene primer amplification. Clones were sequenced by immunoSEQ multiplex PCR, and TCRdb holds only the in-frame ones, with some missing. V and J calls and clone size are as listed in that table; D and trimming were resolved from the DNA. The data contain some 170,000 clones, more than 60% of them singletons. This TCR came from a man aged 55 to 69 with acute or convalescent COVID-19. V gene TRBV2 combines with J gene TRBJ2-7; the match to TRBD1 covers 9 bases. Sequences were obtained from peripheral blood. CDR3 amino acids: CASRLDRGYSYEQYF. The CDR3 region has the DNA TGTGCCAGCAGGCTTGACAGGGGGTACTCCTACGAGCAGTACTTC. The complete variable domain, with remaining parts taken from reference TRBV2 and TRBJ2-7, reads EPEVTQTPSHQVTQMGQEVILRCVPISNHLYFYWYRQILGQKVEFLVSFYNNEISEKSEIFDDQFSVERPDGSNFTLKIRSTKLEDSAMYFCASRLDRGYSYEQYFGPGTRLTVT.